This TCR beta chain was profiled in a study of T cells in Graves' hyperthyroidism and ophthalmopathy. Germline-derived CDR1 and CDR2 are KGHDR and SFDVKD. The length of the CDR3 is 14 residues. V trimming: 8 bases; J trimming: 9 bases; junction bases outside the gene matches: 11. RNA transcripts gave rise to amplified TCR beta CDR3 regions. Carried out on the TCR CDR3, a first-round RT-PCR used the HTBI primer set. TCRdb re-called the multiplex PCR reads through MiXCR, storing one row per CDR3 protein. The repertoire includes approximately 300,000 distinct CDR3 sequences, roughly a fifth of them detected once, and approximately 35% sits in the top ten. This clonotype was counted between two and nine times.

Material: blood. This receptor was identified in a middle-aged man with Graves' ophthalmopathy. This rearrangement joins TRBV24-1 to TRBJ2-1; 8 bases map to TRBD2. This CDR3 is CATTSRLALGEQFF. DNA of the CDR3: TGTGCCACCACGTCGCGACTAGCGCTTGGTGAGCAGTTCTTC.